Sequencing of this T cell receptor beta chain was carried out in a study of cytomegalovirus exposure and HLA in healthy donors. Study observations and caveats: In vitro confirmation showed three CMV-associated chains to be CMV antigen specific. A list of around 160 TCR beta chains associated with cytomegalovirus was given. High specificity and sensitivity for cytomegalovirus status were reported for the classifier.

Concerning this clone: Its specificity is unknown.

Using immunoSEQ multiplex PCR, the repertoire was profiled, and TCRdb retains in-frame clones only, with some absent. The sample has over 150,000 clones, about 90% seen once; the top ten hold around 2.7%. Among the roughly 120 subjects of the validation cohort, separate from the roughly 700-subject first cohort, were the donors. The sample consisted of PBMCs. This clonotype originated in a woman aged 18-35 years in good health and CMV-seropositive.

The CDR3 DNA sequence: TGTGCCTGGAGTGGCATACAGGGGCAGGACTCCTACGAGCAGTACTTC. It is translated as CAWSGIQGQDSYEQYF. The rearrangement links TRBV30 to TRBJ2-7, with TRBD1 matching 7 bases. The CDR3 runs to 16 residues. V was pared by 1 base and J by 0 bases, with 9 bases of the junction left unmatched. Germline V CDR1 and CDR2: GTSNPN, SVGIG (reference sequence).